This T cell receptor beta chain emerged from a study of human T cells and chemical hapten exposure. Looking at the study overall: Subjects had 2% DPC placed on roughly 2 cm by roughly 2 cm of upper inner arm skin for sensitization.

Noted time point: patch test 3, about 24 weeks after DPC sensitization. This sample's treatment: therapeutic diphenylcyclopropenone sensitization with weekly scalp DPC. TCRdb reprocessed the RACE reads with MiXCR, giving one entry per CDR3 protein. The sample includes roughly 150,000 distinct CDR3 sequences, 28% of them seen just once. The TCR comes from a woman aged 18-29 years with alopecia areata. Some clones in this sample may be carry-over from other donors' samples. The starting material was whole blood, obtained in connection with sensitization to the hapten diphenylcyclopropenone (DPC).

The CDR3 DNA sequence: TGTGCCAGCAGTGAAGGCGGAATGTCTACGCAGTATTTT. Its translation is CASSEGGMSTQYF. The genes are TRBV2 and TRBJ2-3; D ambiguous. The CDR3 spans 13 residues. Germline values: CDR1 SNHLY, CDR2 FYNNEI. V lost 1 base and J 8 bases, leaving 10 bases between the germline ends.